The clone carrying this TCR beta chain was detected a few times. Antigen specificity is unknown. This sample is drawn from a study of early stage breast cancer tumors. At the level of the study: Among around 12 ER+/PR+/HER2- tumors, eight were ductal, four lobular. Overall study results and limits: Tumors had approximately 2.7-fold higher T cell density and higher clonality than adjacent normal breast tissue. Comparing each tissue with blood distinguished tumor from normal in most of the 16 patients.

The germline CDR1 and CDR2 sequences are MNHEY and SVGAGI. The CDR3 extends over 14 amino acids. V shed 5 bases and J shed 8 bases, with 16 bases lying between them. Each sample had two DNA replicates, approximately 0.49 ug blood or roughly 1.4 ug tissue. Sequencing was performed with immunoSEQ multiplex PCR; in TCRdb, only in-frame clones are kept and a portion is missing. The data hold just over 70,000 clones, with approximately 79% observed a single time. The receptor was derived from a person between 55 and 69 years old with breast cancer. The chain recombines TRBV6-5 with TRBJ1-5, with D possibly matching TRBD1 (6 bases). Sequencing used blood. The CDR3 nucleotides read TGTGCCAGCAGTACGCAGACAGGAGTAAAGCCCCAGCATTTT. As protein: CASSTQTGVKPQHF.